This TCR beta chain was sequenced in a study of identical twins. Whole-study findings and limits: Low generation probability was overrepresented in out-of-frame alpha sequences shared by twins. Cross-sectional statistics underpinned the conclusions; the same donors were not followed.

Every one of the donors was a healthy Caucasian. This clonotype was recorded at least ten times. Its antigen is as yet unknown. This CDR3 spans 13 amino acids. Germline CDR1 is SGHTA and CDR2 is FQGNSA. V shed 5 bases and J shed 8 bases, with 12 bases lying between them. MiXCR, applied by TCRdb to the 5' RACE reads, yields one record per CDR3 protein. The table lists 700,000 to 950,000 distinct CDR3 sequences, around an eighth of them singletons. These data also featured in a second study, about yellow fever vaccine responses in identical twins. That source notes: After vaccination, twins' T cell response reportedly seemed partly convergent, partly personalized.

This clonotype originated in a woman under 30 in good health. The J gene is TRBJ2-2, the V gene TRBV7-2, with D unresolved. The sample consisted of PBMCs. The CDR3, as DNA: TGTGCCAGCAGCCCTATAGGGTCAGGGGAGCTGTTTTTT. Amino acid sequence: CASSPIGSGELFF.